The T cell receptor (beta chain) under discussion was sequenced for a study of T-cell reconstitution after alpha-beta-depleted transplantation in children (dated by TCRdb to the mid-2010s). About the study as a whole: Using TCR repertoire profiling, the study quantitatively followed how T-cell immune reconstitution unfolded in children after TCRalphabeta/CD19-depleted allogeneic hematopoietic cell transplantation.

The treatment or condition label of this sample denotes: allogeneic hematopoietic cell transplantation with graft depleted of TCRalphabeta T cells and CD19 B cells. The children who served as transplant recipients had been given grafts of TCRalphabeta/CD19-depleted allogeneic hematopoietic cells. The library was produced with PCR. The reads were generated on an Illumina HiSeq 2500. TCR library preparation used molecular barcoding, with unique molecular identifiers applied to normalize quantification of the TCRbeta repertoire. In-frame beta chains were kept once TCRdb had trimmed the public reads at Q25 with fastp and called clones with MiXCR. Rows matching on CDR3 protein sequence are summarized as one entry with the most common DNA and genes. The sample table shows about 160,000 distinct CDR3 sequences, and roughly 10% are seen once. The ten largest make up 13% of the sample. Notes on this clonotype: Its specific antigen is unknown. A much larger clone lies a single base off, so this may be a read error.

Here is what the overall study found, with its caveats: In some patients, the high TCRbeta diversity seen at day 60 was put down to recipient T cells and intrathymic progenitors that had survived conditioning. Over subsequent months, a decline in hyperexpanded clone frequencies was noted, and after one year, T-cell counts and TCRbeta diversity were mostly ascribed to newly produced T cells. The apparently early recovery of alphabetaT-cell counts about two months after transplant reportedly depended on only several hundred rapidly expanded clones that came from non-depleted graft cells.

This sample comprised PBMCs, obtained before TCRalphabeta/CD19-depleted stem cell transplant. The clonotype comes from a boy aged 2 to 10 with acute myeloid leukemia, due to receive a stem cell transplant.

CDR3 region: CSPQGVQETQYF. The nucleotide sequence reads as follows: TGCAGTCCGCAGGGGGTGCAAGAGACCCAGTACTTC. The sequence joins TRBV20-1 to TRBJ2-5; the junction holds 7 bases that match TRBD1. V lost 8 bases and J lost 2 bases, and the count of bases not matched to a germline gene is 5. CDR1 and CDR2 are read off the germline V gene (reference sequence) as DFQATT and SNEGSKA. The CDR3, cysteine through phenylalanine, is 12 amino acids long. Here the CDR3 DNA is all that survives: 36 bases in frame from base 1.